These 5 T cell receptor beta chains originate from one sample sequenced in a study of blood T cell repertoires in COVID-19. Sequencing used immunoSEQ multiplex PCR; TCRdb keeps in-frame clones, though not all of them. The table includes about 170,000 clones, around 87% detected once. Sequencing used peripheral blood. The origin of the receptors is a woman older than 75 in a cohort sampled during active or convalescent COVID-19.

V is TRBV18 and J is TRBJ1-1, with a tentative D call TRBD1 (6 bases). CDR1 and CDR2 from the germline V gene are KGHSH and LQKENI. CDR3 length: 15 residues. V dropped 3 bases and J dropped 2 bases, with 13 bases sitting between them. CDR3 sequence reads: CASSPTQGVNTEAFF. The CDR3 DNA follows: TGTGCCAGCTCACCTACACAGGGAGTAAACACTGAAGCTTTCTTT.

CDR3 residues: CASSIRGVHGNTIYF. CDR3 bases: TGTGCCAGTAGTATACGGGGAGTTCACGGAAACACCATATATTTT. The chain has TRBV19 and TRBJ1-3, with D uncertain. Trimming removed 2 bases from V and 4 bases from J, with 12 bases in between. The germline V gene encodes CDR1 LNHDA and CDR2 SQIVND (reference sequence). The CDR3 totals 15 residues.

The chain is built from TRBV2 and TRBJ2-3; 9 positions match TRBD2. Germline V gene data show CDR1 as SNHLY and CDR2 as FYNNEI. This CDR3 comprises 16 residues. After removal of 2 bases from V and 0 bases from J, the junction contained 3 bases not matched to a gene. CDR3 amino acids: CASSEKAGGSTDTQYF. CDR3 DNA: TGTGCCAGCAGTGAAAAGGCGGGGGGGAGCACAGATACGCAGTATTTT.

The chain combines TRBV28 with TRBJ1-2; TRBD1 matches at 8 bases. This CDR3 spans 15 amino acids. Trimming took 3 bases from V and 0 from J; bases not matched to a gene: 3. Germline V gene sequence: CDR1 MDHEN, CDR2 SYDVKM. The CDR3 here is CASSFYRGANYGYTF. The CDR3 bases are TGTGCCAGCAGTTTCTACAGGGGGGCTAACTATGGCTACACCTTC.

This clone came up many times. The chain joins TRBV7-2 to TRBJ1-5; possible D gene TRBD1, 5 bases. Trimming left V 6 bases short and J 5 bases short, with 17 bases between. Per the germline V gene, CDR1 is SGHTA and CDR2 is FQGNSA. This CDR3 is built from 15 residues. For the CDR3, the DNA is TGTGCCAGCAGGCTTAGAGTCTGGGGGGATCAGCCCCAGCATTTT. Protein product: CASRLRVWGDQPQHF.